The present T cell receptor (beta chain) was sequenced within a study of CD4 T cells in relation to SARS-CoV-2 and coronaviruses. Study-wide context: Median patient age was almost 40 years, spanning 21 to 72 years. Study results and limitations: The assay detects memory recall responses, not culture-primed primary responses.

Notes on this clone: Its antigen remains unknown.

CD4 enrichment then naive enrichment separated naive from memory CD4+ cells. Naive and memory CD4+ T cell DNA was deep-sequenced without culture. TCRdb's table, derived via immunoSEQ multiplex PCR, lists solely in-frame clones and lacks some. The sample has some 60,000 clones, just over 90% seen once; the top ten hold roughly 0.37%. This receptor was taken from an adult with COVID-19. Sequencing was carried out using naive CD4+ T cells from PBMCs. Noted subset: naive CD4+ T cells isolated by negative enrichment.

The CDR3 protein is CASSFNRETQYF. CDR3 sequence (DNA): TGTGCCAGCAGTTTTAATCGGGAGACCCAGTACTTC. The gene calls are TRBV27 and TRBJ2-5, with D unresolved. Germline lookup yields CDR1 MNHEY and CDR2 SMNVEV (reference sequence). The V gene lost 3 bases and the J gene lost 5 bases, with 7 bases spanning the gap. The CDR3 loop spans 12 amino acids.